This TCR beta chain was identified during a study of shared clonotypes between healthy human individuals. Germline V gives CDR1 SGDLS, CDR2 YYNGEE. The CDR3 has 15 residues. Trimming stripped 0 bases from V and 5 bases from J, with 14 bases between. Terminally differentiated effector memory CD45RA+ cells were excluded from the naive CD8 cells, which were CD45RO-negative and positively selected for CCR7. Some clones are missing from TCRdb's copy, which holds only in-frame ones; the method was immunoSEQ multiplex PCR. The profile covers millions of clones, with roughly 95% appearing a single time and about 1.1% taken by the ten largest.

This rearrangement joins TRBV9 to TRBJ2-5; D may be TRBD1 or TRBD2 (5 bases each). This TCR was recovered from a man between 18 and 29 years old in good health. Sequencing was done on a sample of naive CD8+ T cells sorted from blood. The CDR3 DNA reads TGTGCCAGCAGCGTAGATTCTATGGGGACCGAGACCCAGTACTTC. The encoded protein is CASSVDSMGTETQYF.